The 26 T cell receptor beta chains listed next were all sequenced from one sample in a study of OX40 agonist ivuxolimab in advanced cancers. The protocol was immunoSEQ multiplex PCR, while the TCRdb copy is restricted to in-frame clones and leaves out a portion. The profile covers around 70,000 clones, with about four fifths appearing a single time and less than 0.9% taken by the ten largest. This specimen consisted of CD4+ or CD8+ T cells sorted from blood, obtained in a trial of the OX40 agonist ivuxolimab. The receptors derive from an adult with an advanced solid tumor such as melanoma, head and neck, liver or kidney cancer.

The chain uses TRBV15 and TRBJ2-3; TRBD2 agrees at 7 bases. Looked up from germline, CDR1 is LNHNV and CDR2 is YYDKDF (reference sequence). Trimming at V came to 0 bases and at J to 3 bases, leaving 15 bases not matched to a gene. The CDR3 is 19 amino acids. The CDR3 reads CATSRDQRRASGRTDTQYF. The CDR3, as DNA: TGTGCCACCAGCAGAGATCAACGTAGGGCTAGCGGTAGGACAGATACGCAGTATTTT.

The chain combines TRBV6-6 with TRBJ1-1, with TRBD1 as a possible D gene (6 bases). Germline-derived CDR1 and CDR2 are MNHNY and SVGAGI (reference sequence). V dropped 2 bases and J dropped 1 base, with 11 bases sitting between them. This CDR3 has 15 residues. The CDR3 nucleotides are TGTGCCAGCAGTTACGGGGACAAATCGAACACTGAAGCTTTCTTT. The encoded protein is CASSYGDKSNTEAFF.

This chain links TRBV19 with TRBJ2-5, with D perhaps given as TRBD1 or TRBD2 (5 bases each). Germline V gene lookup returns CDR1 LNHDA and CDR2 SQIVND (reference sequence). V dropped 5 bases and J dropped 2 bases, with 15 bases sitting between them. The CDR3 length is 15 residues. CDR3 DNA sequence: TGTGCCAGTAGTTCCCCAGGGACCGCTCAAGAGACCCAGTACTTC. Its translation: CASSSPGTAQETQYF.

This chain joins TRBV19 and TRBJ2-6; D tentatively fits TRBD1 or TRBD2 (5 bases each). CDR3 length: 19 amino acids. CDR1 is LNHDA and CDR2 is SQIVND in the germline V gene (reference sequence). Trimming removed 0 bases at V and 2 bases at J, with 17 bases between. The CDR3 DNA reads TGTGCCAGTAGTATAGACCTCTCGGGACGGCTGGCTGGGGCCAACGTCCTGACTTTC. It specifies CASSIDLSGRLAGANVLTF.

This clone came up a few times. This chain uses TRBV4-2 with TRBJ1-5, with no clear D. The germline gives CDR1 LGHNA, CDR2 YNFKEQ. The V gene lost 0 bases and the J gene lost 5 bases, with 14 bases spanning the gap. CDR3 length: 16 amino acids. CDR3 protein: CASSQDGWTMDQPQHF. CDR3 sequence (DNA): TGTGCCAGCAGCCAAGATGGATGGACCATGGATCAGCCCCAGCATTTT.

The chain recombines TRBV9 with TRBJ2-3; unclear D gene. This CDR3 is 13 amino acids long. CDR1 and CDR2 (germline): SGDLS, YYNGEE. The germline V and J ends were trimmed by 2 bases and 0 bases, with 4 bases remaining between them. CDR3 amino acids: CASSVRSTDTQYF. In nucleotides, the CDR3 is TGTGCCAGCAGCGTGAGAAGCACAGATACGCAGTATTTT.

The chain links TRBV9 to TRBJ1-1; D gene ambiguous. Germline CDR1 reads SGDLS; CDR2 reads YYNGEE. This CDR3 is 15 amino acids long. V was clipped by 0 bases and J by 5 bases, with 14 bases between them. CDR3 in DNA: TGTGCCAGCAGCGTAGCTGGAGGGCGGGTGACTGAAGCTTTCTTT. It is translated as CASSVAGGRVTEAFF.

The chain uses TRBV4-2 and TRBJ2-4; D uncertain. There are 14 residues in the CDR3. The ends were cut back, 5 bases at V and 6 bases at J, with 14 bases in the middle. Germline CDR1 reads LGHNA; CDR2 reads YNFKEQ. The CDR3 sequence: CASSSGESVNIQYF. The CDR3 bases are TGTGCCAGCAGCTCTGGGGAAAGTGTAAACATTCAGTACTTC.

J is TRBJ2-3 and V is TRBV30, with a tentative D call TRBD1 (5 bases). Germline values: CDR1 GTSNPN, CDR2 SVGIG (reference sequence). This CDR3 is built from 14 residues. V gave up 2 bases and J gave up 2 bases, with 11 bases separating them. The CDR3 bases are TGTGCCTGGAGTCGACAGACGTCCACAGATACGCAGTATTTT. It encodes CAWSRQTSTDTQYF.

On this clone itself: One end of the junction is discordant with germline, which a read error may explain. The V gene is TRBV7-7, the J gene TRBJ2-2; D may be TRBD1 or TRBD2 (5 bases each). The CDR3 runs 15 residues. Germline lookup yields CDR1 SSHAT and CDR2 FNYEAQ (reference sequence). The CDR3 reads CASSLASQGNGELFF. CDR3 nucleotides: TGTGCTAGCAGCTTAGCGTCGCAGGGAAACGGGGAGCTGTTTTTT. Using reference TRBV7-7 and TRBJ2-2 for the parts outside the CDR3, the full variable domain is GAGVSQSPRYKVTKRGQDVTLRCDPISSHATLYWYQQALGQGPEFLTYFNYEAQPDKSGLPSDRFSAERPEGSISTLTIQRTEQRDSAMYRCASSLASQGNGELFFGEGSRLTVL.

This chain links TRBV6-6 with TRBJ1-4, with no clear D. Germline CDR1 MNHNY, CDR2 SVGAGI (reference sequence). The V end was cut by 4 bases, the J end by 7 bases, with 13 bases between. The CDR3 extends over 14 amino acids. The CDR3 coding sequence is TGTGCCAGCAGTTCGGACCCCCTAGTTGAAAAACTGTTTTTT. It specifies CASSSDPLVEKLFF.

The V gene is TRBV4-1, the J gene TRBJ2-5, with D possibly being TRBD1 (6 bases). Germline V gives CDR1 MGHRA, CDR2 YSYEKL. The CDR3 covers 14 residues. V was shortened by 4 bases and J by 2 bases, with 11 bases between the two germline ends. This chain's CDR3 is CASSRGQRQETQYF. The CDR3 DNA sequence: TGCGCCAGCAGCCGTGGACAGAGGCAAGAGACCCAGTACTTC.

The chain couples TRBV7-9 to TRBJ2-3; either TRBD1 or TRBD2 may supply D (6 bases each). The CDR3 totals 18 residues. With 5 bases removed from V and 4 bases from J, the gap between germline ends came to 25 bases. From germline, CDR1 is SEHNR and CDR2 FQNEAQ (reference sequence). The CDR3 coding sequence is TGTGCCAGCAGCCGCAGAAGGGGGGATGAATGGGTTGCAGATACGCAGTATTTT. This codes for CASSRRRGDEWVADTQYF.

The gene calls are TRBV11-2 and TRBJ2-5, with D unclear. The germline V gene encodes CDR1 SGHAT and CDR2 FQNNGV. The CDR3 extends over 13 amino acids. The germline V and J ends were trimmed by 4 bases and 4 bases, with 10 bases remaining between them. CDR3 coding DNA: TGTGCCAGCAGCTCCTCCCCGGGAGAGACCCAGTACTTC. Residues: CASSSSPGETQYF. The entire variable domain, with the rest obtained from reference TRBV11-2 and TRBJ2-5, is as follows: EAGVAQSPRYKIIEKRQSVAFWCNPISGHATLYWYQQILGQGPKLLIQFQNNGVVDDSQLPKDRFSAERLKGVDSTLKIQPAKLEDSAVYLCASSSSPGETQYFGPGTRLLVL.

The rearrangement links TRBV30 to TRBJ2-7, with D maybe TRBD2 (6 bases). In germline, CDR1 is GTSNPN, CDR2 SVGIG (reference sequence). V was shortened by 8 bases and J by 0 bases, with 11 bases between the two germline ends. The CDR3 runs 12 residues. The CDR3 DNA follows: TGTGCCGGGACCGGGGGCTCCTACGAGCAGTACTTC. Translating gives CAGTGGSYEQYF.

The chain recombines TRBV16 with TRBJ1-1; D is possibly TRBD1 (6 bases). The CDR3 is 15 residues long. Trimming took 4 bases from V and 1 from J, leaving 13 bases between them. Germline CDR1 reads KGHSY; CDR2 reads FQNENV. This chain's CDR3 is CASSPRGAQNTEAFF. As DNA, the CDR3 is TGTGCCAGCAGCCCAAGGGGGGCTCAGAACACTGAAGCTTTCTTT. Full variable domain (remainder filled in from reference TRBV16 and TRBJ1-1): GEEVAQTPKHLVRGEGQKAKLYCAPIKGHSYVFWYQQVLKNEFKFLISFQNENVFDETGMPKERFSAKCLPNSPCSLEIQATKLEDSAVYFCASSPRGAQNTEAFFGQGTRLTVV.

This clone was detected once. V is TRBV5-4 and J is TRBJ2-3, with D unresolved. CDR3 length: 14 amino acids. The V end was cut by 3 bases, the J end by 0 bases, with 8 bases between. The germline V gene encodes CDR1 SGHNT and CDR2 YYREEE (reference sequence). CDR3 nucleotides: TGTGCCAGCAGCTCCAGCGCAAGCACAGATACGCAGTATTTT. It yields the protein CASSSSASTDTQYF. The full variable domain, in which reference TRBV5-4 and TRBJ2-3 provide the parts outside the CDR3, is ETGVTQSPTHLIKTRGQQVTLRCSSQSGHNTVSWYQQALGQGPQFIFQYYREEENGRGNFPPRFSGLQFPNYSSELNVNALELDDSALYLCASSSSASTDTQYFGPGTRLTVL.

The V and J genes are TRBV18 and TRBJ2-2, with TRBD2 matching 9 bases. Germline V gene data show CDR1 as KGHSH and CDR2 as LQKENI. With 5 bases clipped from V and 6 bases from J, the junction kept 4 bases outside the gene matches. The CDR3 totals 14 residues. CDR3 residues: CASSSGLAAGELFF. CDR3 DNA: TGTGCCAGCTCATCGGGACTAGCAGCCGGGGAGCTGTTTTTT.

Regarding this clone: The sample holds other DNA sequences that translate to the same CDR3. CDR3 amino acids: CAWSVSTDTQYF. The CDR3 DNA reads TGTGCCTGGAGTGTGAGCACAGATACGCAGTATTTT. The chain has TRBV30 and TRBJ2-3; D remains ambiguous. Trimming pared 0 bases from V and 0 bases from J, leaving 1 base between. CDR1 is GTSNPN, CDR2 SVGIG, per germline (reference sequence). The CDR3 has 12 amino acids.

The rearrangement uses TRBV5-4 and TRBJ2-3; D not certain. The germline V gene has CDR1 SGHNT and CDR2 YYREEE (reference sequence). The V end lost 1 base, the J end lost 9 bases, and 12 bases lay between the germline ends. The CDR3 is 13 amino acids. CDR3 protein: CASSLPSSVTQYF. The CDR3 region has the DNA TGTGCCAGCAGCTTGCCGAGTAGTGTGACGCAGTATTTT.

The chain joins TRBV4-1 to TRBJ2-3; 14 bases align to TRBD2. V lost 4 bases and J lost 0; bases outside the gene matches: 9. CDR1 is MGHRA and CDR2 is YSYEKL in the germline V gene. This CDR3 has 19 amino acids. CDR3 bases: TGCGCCAGCAGCCGCCACGGGACTAGCGGGGGTCTGAGCACAGATACGCAGTATTTT. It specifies CASSRHGTSGGLSTDTQYF.

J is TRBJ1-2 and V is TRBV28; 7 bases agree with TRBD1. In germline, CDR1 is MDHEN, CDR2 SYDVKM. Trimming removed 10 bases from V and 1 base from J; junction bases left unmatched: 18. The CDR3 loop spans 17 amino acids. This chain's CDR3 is CATWGWTGNGNNYGYTF. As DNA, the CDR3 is TGTGCCACTTGGGGGTGGACAGGCAATGGGAATAACTATGGCTACACCTTC.

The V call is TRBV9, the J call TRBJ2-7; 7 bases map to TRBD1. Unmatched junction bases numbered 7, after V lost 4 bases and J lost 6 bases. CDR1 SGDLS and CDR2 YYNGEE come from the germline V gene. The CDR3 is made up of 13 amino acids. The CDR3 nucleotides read TGTGCCAGCAGCCAAGGGACAGTGGCCGAGCAGTACTTC. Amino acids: CASSQGTVAEQYF.

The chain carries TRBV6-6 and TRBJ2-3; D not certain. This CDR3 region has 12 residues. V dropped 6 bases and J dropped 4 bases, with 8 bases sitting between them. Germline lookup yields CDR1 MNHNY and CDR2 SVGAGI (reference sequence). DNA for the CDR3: TGTGCCAGCAGAACAAACGCAGATACGCAGTATTTT. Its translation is CASRTNADTQYF.

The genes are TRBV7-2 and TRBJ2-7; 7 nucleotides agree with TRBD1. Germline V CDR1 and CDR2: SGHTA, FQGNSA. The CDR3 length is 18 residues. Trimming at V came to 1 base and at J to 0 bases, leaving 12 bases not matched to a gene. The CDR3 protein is CASSLGHSTGVSSYEQYF. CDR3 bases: TGTGCCAGCAGCTTAGGTCATTCTACAGGGGTGTCCTCCTACGAGCAGTACTTC. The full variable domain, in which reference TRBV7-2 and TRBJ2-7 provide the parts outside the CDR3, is GAGVSQSPSNKVTEKGKDVELRCDPISGHTALYWYRQSLGQGLEFLIYFQGNSAPDKSGLPSDRFSAERTGGSVSTLTIQRTQQEDSAVYLCASSLGHSTGVSSYEQYFGPGTRLTVT.

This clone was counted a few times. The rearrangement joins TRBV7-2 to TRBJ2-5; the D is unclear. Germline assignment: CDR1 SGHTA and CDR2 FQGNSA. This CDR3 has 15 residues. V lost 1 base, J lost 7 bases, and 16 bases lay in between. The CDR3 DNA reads TGTGCCAGCAGCTTAGGGGCAGGTTCTCCGGGGACCCAGTACTTC. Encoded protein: CASSLGAGSPGTQYF. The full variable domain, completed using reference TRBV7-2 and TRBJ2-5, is GAGVSQSPSNKVTEKGKDVELRCDPISGHTALYWYRQSLGQGLEFLIYFQGNSAPDKSGLPSDRFSAERTGGSVSTLTIQRTQQEDSAVYLCASSLGAGSPGTQYFGPGTRLLVL.